Sequencing of this TCR beta chain was carried out in a study of blood T cell repertoires in COVID-19. Study summary: In each case, the material was cDNA or gDNA derived from T cells, B-cell-depleted T cells, or PBMCs.

With 5 bases clipped from V and 6 bases from J, the junction kept 2 bases outside the gene matches. Germline CDR1 and CDR2: MNHEY and SMNVEV (reference sequence). This CDR3 contains 14 residues. Data came from immunoSEQ multiplex PCR; TCRdb stores just in-frame clones and leaves some out. The table records 50,000 to 60,000 clones, roughly 85% of them present only once. This clonotype was sampled from a human donor in a cohort sampled during active or convalescent COVID-19. V usage is TRBV27 and J usage is TRBJ1-6; TRBD1 agrees at 9 bases. Material for sequencing was peripheral blood. CDR3 in DNA: TGTGCCAGCAGTCTACAGGGGGCTAATTCACCCCTCCACTTT. This gives the protein CASSLQGANSPLHF.